The rows below give T cell receptor beta chains drawn from one sample of a study of T cell repertoires in cytomegalovirus infection. Each CDR3 protein is one row after TCRdb ran MiXCR on the reads. The repertoire consists of under 300,000 distinct CDR3 sequences, with about a sixth occurring once and the leading ten covering roughly half. The sequencing input was CD8+ T cells from PBMCs. The source is a human donor in good health (CMV status not recorded). Some clones in this sample may be carry-over from other donors' samples. Each CDR3 is given with its conserved first and last residue. Each record gives: J gene, V gene, CDR3 protein.

j_gene: TRBJ1-1
v_gene: TRBV7-2
CDR3aa: CASSLPRMNTEAFF

j_gene: TRBJ2-1
v_gene: TRBV12-3/TRBV12-4
CDR3aa: CASSFSSGGGALNEQFF

j_gene: TRBJ2-1
v_gene: TRBV5-5
CDR3aa: CASSLAPGLAGVYEQFF

j_gene: TRBJ1-1
v_gene: TRBV19
CDR3aa: CASEPGRGFTEAFF

j_gene: TRBJ1-2
v_gene: TRBV6-5
CDR3aa: CASSYRGAMDGYTF

j_gene: TRBJ2-7
v_gene: TRBV4-1
CDR3aa: CASSQGPTGGTYEQYF

j_gene: TRBJ2-1
v_gene: TRBV6-6
CDR3aa: CASSYGLGSYNEQFF

j_gene: TRBJ2-2
v_gene: TRBV27
CDR3aa: CASSLFLGAGELFF

j_gene: TRBJ1-1
v_gene: TRBV12-3/TRBV12-4
CDR3aa: CATPPGQGITEAFF

j_gene: TRBJ2-7
v_gene: TRBV6-5
CDR3aa: CASSVGQYEQYF

j_gene: TRBJ2-5
v_gene: TRBV28
CDR3aa: CASSPRQYQETQYF

j_gene: TRBJ2-7
v_gene: TRBV4-2
CDR3aa: CASRGASGNSYEQYF

j_gene: TRBJ2-5
v_gene: TRBV5-6
CDR3aa: CASSKEYRYQETQYF

j_gene: TRBJ2-7
v_gene: TRBV12-3/TRBV12-4
CDR3aa: CASSLQGSPSYEQYF

j_gene: TRBJ2-3
v_gene: TRBV2
CDR3aa: CASSEQLGGSTDTQYF

j_gene: TRBJ1-2
v_gene: TRBV12-3/TRBV12-4
CDR3aa: CASRGGQNYGYTF

j_gene: TRBJ1-6
v_gene: TRBV2
CDR3aa: CASSVYGASGGYNSPLHF

j_gene: TRBJ2-2
v_gene: TRBV27
CDR3aa: CASGVHRWETELFF

j_gene: TRBJ2-5
v_gene: TRBV6-5
CDR3aa: CASSYLGQGMKETQYF

j_gene: TRBJ2-3
v_gene: TRBV25-1
CDR3aa: CASSDPRLAGGVIGDTQYF

j_gene: TRBJ2-4
v_gene: TRBV4-1
CDR3aa: CASSQVTTGNIQYF

j_gene: TRBJ2-2
v_gene: TRBV6-1
CDR3aa: CASSELGTATGELFF

j_gene: TRBJ2-3
v_gene: TRBV7-3
CDR3aa: CASSLGSGPPTDTQYF

j_gene: TRBJ2-1
v_gene: TRBV5-1
CDR3aa: CASSLRLAGGSSYNEQFF

j_gene: TRBJ1-5
v_gene: TRBV12-3/TRBV12-4
CDR3aa: CASSFGTQGQPQHF

j_gene: TRBJ2-2
v_gene: TRBV5-1
CDR3aa: CASSGSRQADRGELFF

j_gene: TRBJ2-7
v_gene: TRBV7-8
CDR3aa: CASSPNGGLYEQYF

j_gene: TRBJ1-4
v_gene: TRBV7-9
CDR3aa: CASSPPGRGPEKLFF

j_gene: TRBJ2-7
v_gene: TRBV28
CDR3aa: CASTPRGYYEQYF

j_gene: TRBJ2-7
v_gene: TRBV28
CDR3aa: CASSLGGWAYEQYF

j_gene: TRBJ2-1
v_gene: TRBV12-3/TRBV12-4
CDR3aa: CASIRSIAGGGVNEQFF